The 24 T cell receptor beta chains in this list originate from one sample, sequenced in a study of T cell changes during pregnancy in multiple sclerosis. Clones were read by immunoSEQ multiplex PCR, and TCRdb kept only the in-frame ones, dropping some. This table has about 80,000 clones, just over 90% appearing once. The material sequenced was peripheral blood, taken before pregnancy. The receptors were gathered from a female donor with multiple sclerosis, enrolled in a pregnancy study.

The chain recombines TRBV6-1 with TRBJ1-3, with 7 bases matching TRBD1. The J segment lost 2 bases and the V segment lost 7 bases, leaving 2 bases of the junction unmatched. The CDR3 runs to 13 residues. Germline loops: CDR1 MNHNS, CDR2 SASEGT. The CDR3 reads CASITGAGNTIYF. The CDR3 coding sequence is TGTGCCAGCATAACAGGGGCTGGAAACACCATATATTTT.

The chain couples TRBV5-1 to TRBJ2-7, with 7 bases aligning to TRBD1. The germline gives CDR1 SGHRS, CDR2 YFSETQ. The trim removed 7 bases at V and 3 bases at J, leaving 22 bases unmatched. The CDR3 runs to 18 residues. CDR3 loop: CASCDRDSNLPVYYEQYF. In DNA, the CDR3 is TGCGCCAGCTGTGACCGGGACAGCAATCTCCCAGTCTACTACGAGCAGTACTTC.

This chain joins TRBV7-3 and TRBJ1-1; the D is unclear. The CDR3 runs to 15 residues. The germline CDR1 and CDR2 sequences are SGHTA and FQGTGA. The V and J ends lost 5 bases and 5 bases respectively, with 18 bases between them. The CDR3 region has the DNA TGTGCCAGCAGCCTAAACCTTGGACTCAGGACTGAAGCTTTCTTT. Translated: CASSLNLGLRTEAFF.

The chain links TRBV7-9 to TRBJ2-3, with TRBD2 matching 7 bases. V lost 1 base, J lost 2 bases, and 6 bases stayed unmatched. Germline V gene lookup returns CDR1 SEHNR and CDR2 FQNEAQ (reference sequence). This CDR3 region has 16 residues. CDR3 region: CASSLGSAGNTDTQYF. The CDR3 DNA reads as TGTGCCAGCAGCTTAGGGTCAGCGGGGAACACAGATACGCAGTATTTT.

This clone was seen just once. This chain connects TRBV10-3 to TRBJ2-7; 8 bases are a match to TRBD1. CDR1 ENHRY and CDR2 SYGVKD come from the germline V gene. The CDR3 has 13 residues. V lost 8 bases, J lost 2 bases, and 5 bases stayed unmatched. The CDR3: CAIAGTGPYEQYF. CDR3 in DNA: TGTGCCATCGCCGGGACAGGTCCCTACGAGCAGTACTTC.

CDR3 in amino acids: CASIGTLGYTF. The CDR3 nucleotides are TGTGCCAGCATCGGGACATTGGGCTACACCTTC. The chain uses TRBV2 and TRBJ1-2; TRBD1 might be the D (6 bases). The germline gives CDR1 SNHLY, CDR2 FYNNEI. This CDR3 comprises 11 residues. With 7 bases removed from V and 8 bases from J, the gap between germline ends came to 11 bases. Supplemented by reference TRBV2 and TRBJ1-2, the full variable domain reads EPEVTQTPSHQVTQMGQEVILRCVPISNHLYFYWYRQILGQKVEFLVSFYNNEISEKSEIFDDQFSVERPDGSNFTLKIRSTKLEDSAMYFCASIGTLGYTFGSGTRLTVV.

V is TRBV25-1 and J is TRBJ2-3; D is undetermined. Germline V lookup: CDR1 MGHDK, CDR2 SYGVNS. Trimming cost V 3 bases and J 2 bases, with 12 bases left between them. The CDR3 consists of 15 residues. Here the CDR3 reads CASSESPSPTDTQYF. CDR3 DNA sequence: TGTGCCAGCAGTGAGTCTCCGAGCCCCACAGATACGCAGTATTTT. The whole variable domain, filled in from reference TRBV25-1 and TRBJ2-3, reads EADIYQTPRYLVIGTGKKITLECSQTMGHDKMYWYQQDPGMELHLIHYSYGVNSTEKGDLSSESTVSRIRTEHFPLTLESARPSHTSQYLCASSESPSPTDTQYFGPGTRLTVL.

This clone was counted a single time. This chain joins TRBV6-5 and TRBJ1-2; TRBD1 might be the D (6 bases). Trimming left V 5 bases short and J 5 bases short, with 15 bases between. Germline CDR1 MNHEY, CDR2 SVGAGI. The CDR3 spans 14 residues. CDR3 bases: TGTGCCAGCAGTAATGGACAGCTTTATTATGGCTACACCTTC. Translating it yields CASSNGQLYYGYTF.

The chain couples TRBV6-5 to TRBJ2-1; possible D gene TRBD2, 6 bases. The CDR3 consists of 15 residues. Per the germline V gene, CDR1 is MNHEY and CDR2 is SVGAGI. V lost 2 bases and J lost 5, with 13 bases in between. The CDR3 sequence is CASSYDGLPNNEQFF. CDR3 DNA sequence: TGTGCCAGCAGTTACGACGGACTACCGAACAATGAGCAGTTCTTC.

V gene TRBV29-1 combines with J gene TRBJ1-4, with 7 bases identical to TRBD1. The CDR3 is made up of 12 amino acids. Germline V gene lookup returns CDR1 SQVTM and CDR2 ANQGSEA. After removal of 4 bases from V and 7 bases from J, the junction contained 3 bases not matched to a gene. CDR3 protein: CSVAGGSEKLFF. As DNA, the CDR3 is TGCAGCGTTGCAGGGGGGAGTGAAAAACTGTTTTTT.

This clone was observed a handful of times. CDR3 protein: CASSFLDWNTEAFF. DNA for the CDR3: TGTGCCAGCAGCTTTCTGGACTGGAACACTGAAGCTTTCTTT. The V gene is TRBV5-5, the J gene TRBJ1-1; no definite D call. Trimming took 2 bases from V and 1 from J, leaving 9 bases between them. CDR1 SGHKS and CDR2 YYEKEE come from the germline V gene (reference sequence). The CDR3 is made up of 14 amino acids.

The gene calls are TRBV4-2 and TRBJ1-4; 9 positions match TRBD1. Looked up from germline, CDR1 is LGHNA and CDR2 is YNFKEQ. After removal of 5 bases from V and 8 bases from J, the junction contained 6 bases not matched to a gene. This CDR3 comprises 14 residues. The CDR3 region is CASSLDRGGEKLFF. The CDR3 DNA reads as TGTGCCAGCAGCTTAGACAGGGGGGGAGAAAAACTGTTTTTT.

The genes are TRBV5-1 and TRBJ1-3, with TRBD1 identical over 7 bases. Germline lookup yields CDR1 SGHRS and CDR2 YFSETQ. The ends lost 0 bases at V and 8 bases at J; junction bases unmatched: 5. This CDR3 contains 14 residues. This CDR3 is CASSLATGSYTIYF. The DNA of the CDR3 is TGCGCCAGCAGCTTGGCGACAGGGAGTTACACCATATATTTT.

Here the CDR3 reads CASSPPGLAGTKNIQYF. The CDR3 nucleotides are TGTGCCAGCAGTCCCCCGGGACTAGCGGGGACCAAAAACATTCAGTACTTC. The V and J genes are TRBV27 and TRBJ2-4; 13 positions agree with TRBD2. Germline assignment: CDR1 MNHEY and CDR2 SMNVEV (reference sequence). The V gene end was trimmed by 5 bases and the J gene end by 2 bases; junction bases not matched to a gene: 6. The length of the CDR3 is 17 residues.

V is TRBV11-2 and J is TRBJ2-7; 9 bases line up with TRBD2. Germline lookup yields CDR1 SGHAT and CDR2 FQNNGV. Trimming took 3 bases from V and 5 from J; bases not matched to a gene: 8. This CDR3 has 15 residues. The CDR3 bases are TGTGCCAGCAGCTTCCGTGGGACTAGCCTCGACGAGCAGTACTTC. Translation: CASSFRGTSLDEQYF.

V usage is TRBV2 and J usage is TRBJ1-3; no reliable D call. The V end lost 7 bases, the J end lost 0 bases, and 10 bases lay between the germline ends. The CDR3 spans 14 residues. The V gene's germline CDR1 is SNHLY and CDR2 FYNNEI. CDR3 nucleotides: TGTGCCAGCAATCCCCCCTCCTCTGGAAACACCATATATTTT. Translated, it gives CASNPPSSGNTIYF. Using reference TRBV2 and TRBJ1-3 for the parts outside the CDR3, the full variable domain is EPEVTQTPSHQVTQMGQEVILRCVPISNHLYFYWYRQILGQKVEFLVSFYNNEISEKSEIFDDQFSVERPDGSNFTLKIRSTKLEDSAMYFCASNPPSSGNTIYFGEGSWLTVV.

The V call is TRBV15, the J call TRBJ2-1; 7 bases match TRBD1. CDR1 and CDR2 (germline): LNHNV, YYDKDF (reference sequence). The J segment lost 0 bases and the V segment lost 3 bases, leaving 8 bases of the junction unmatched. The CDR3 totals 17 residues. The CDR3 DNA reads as TGTGCCACCAGCAGTAACAGGGGTCGGACCTCCTACAATGAGCAGTTCTTC. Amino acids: CATSSNRGRTSYNEQFF.

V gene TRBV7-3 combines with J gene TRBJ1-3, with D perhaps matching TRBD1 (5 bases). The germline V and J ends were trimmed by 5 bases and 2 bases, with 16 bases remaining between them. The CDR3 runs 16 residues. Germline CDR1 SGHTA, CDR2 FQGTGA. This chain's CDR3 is CASSPEGTVAGNTIYF. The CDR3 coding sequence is TGTGCCAGCAGCCCAGAGGGGACTGTGGCTGGAAACACCATATATTTT.

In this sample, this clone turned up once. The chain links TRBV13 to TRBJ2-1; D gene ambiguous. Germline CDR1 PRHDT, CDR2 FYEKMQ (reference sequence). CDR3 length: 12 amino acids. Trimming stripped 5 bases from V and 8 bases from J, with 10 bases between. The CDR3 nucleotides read TGTGCCAGCAGCGAGCTATACGATGAGCAGTTCTTC. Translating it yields CASSELYDEQFF. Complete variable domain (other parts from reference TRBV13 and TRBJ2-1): AAGVIQSPRHLIKEKRETATLKCYPIPRHDTVYWYQQGPGQDPQFLISFYEKMQSDKGSIPDRFSAQQFSDYHSELNMSSLELGDSALYFCASSELYDEQFFGPGTRLTVL.

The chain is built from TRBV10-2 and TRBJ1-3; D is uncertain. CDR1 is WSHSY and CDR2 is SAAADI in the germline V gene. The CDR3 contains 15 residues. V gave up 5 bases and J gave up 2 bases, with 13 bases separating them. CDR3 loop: CASSRPEQTGNTIYF. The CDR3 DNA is TGCGCCAGCAGTCGCCCAGAACAAACTGGAAACACCATATATTTT.

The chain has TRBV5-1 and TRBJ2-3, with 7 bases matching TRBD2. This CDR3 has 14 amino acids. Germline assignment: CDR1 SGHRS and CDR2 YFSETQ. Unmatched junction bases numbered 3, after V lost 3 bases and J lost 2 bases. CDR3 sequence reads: CASSSGGITDTQYF. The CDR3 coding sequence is TGCGCCAGCAGCTCGGGAGGAATCACAGATACGCAGTATTTT.

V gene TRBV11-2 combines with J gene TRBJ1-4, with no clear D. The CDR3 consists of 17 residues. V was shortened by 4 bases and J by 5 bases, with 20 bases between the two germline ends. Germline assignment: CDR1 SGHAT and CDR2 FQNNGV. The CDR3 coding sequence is TGTGCCAGCAGCTCCCTTGGGTGGGAGCGACAAAATGAAAAACTGTTTTTT. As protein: CASSSLGWERQNEKLFF. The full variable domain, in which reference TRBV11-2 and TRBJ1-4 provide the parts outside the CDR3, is EAGVAQSPRYKIIEKRQSVAFWCNPISGHATLYWYQQILGQGPKLLIQFQNNGVVDDSQLPKDRFSAERLKGVDSTLKIQPAKLEDSAVYLCASSSLGWERQNEKLFFGSGTQLSVL.

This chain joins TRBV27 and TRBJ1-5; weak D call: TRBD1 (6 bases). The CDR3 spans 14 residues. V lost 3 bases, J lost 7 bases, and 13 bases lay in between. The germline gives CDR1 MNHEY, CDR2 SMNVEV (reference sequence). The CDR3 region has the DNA TGTGCCAGCAGTTTTGGGGGGGCAGGCCAGCCCCAGCATTTT. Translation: CASSFGGAGQPQHF.

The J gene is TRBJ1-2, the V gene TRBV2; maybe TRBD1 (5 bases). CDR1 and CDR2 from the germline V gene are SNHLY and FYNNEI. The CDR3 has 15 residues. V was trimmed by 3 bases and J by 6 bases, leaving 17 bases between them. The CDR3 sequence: CASSDGGEGMDGYTF. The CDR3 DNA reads TGTGCCAGCAGTGACGGAGGGGAGGGGATGGATGGCTACACCTTC.